Included here is one TCR beta chain sequence, with context. This clonotype counts as medium-sized (0.01 to 0.1%). No quality values exist for individual bases; no much larger clone is one base distant. The treatment or condition label, read with the paper, signifies: live attenuated yellow fever vaccine strain. A standard Ficoll-Paque protocol was used to isolate PBMCs from peripheral blood. The RNeasy Micro Kit was used to extract RNA from sorted memory subsets. Synthesis of TCR cDNA relied on 5'RACE template switching, a step that introduced a universal primer site along with unique molecular identifiers. Priming for cDNA synthesis came from both the TCR alpha and TCR beta constant segments. Libraries were amplified in two PCR steps, with sample barcodes and sequencing adapters added in the second step. Libraries were sequenced on Illumina HiSeq 2500 (2x100 bp) or NovaSeq (2x150 bp). Under the source paper's analysis protocol: MIGEC was used to demultiplex reads and collapse the reads into UMI consensus sequences, and MiXCR was used for V(D)J alignment. Using edgeR on replicate PBMC samples, clonotypes were called vaccine-responding if FDR was below 0.01 and the log2 fold change was above 5 up to day 15. Each bulk clonotype was labeled CD4 or CD8 based on which sequenced repertoire, CD4 or CD8, contained the clonotype at higher abundance. Clonotype frequencies in memory subsets were weighted by FACS-sorted cell numbers to estimate each clone's distribution across memory phenotypes. TCRdb trimmed the raw reads at Q25, called clones with MiXCR and kept productive beta chains. One record per CDR3 amino acid sequence lists the most common genes and DNA. What appears here as the V and J calls and clone size reflects TCRdb's work, not the paper's. The sample table lists fewer than 20,000 distinct CDR3 sequences, about 3.8% of them with a count of one. The ten largest clones add up to roughly 0.4% of the sample.

V drops 3 bases and J drops 7 bases, leaving 12 bases in between. Including cysteine and phenylalanine, the CDR3 has 13 amino acids. This entry keeps only the CDR3 DNA: 39 bases, framed from base 1. CDR1 and CDR2, per the germline V gene, are MDHEN and SYDVKM. The data are from a study of T cells after yellow fever vaccination (dated by TCRdb to between 2018 and 2020). Turning to the overall study: Using CD3, CD45RA, CCR7 and CD95 staining, memory subsets (EM, EMRA, CM and Tscm) were sorted on a BD FACS Aria III. Blood was collected at multiple timepoints before and after primary and secondary immunization, and bulk PBMC replicates and cell subsets were isolated. Memory subsets were sorted on days 0, 15 and 45 and at 18 months following primary vaccination, and on days 0, 15 and 45 following the 30-year booster. Bulk TCR alpha and beta repertoires were sequenced longitudinally to track T-cell clones before and after primary and booster YFV17D yellow fever vaccination. Two healthy male donors made up the cohort, one aged 18 to 29 years and the other aged 30 to 40 years. Libraries from fractions with low cell numbers were prepared with the SMART-Seq v4 Ultra Low Input RNA kit. The paper as a whole reports these results and caveats: A small share of clonotypes occurred in both CD4 and CD8 compartments, likely arising from convergent recombination. In the sorted memory subsets on day 0, nearly all of the vaccine-responding clonotypes fell below detection. Compared with the primary T-cell response, the secondary T-cell response was faster but weaker, reaching its peak on day 5 rather than on day 15. Computational filtering was needed because FACS-sorted repertoires could contain abundant contaminating clonotypes from the bulk population. Because only a couple of donors were included in the study, the extent to which the findings can be generalized is limited. After the booster, most clones that had expanded after primary vaccination were detected again (nearly 97% of CD4 and 88% of CD8), suggesting broad maintenance of memory.

The receptor was derived from a man under 40 who received the YFV17D yellow fever vaccine. The input for sequencing was PBMCs, either bulk or a sorted T-cell subset (CD4+, CD8+, memory, or dextramer-sorted; not recorded which), taken 15 days after the yellow fever booster vaccination. The rearrangement joined TRBV28 to TRBJ2-5; no D gene can be assigned with confidence. The nucleotide sequence reads as follows: TGTGCCAGCAGTTTCCGGGCTCAGAGGACCCAGTACTTC. The resulting protein is CASSFRAQRTQYF.